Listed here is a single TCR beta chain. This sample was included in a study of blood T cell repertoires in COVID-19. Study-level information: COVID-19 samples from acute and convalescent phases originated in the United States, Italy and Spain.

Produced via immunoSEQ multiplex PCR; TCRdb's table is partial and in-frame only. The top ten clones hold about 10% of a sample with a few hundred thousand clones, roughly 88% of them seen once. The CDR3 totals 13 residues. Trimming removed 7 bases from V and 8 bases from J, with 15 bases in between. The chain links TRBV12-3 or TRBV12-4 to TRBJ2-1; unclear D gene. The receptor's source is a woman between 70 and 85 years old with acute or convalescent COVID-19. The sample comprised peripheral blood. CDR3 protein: CASTSFGQYEQFF. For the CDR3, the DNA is TGTGCCAGCACCAGTTTTGGCCAATATGAGCAGTTCTTC.